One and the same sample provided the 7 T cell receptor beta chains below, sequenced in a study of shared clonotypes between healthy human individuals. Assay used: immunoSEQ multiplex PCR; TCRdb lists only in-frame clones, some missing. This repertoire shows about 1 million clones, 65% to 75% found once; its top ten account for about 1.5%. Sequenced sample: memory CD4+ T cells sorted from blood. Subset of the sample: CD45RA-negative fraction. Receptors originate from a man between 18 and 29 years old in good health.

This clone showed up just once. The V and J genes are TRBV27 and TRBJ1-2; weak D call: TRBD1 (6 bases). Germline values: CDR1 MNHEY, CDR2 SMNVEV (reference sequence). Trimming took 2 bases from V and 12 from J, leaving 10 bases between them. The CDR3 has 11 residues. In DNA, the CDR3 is TGTGCCAGCAGTTTAAGGGGGGCCGACACCTTC. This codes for CASSLRGADTF.

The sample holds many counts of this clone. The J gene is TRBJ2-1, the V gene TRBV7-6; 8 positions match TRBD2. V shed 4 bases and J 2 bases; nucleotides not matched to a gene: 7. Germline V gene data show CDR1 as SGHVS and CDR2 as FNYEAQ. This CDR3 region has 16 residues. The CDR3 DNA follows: TGTGCCAGCAGCTCCGGTGGCGGGAGGACCTACAATGAGCAGTTCTTC. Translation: CASSSGGGRTYNEQFF.

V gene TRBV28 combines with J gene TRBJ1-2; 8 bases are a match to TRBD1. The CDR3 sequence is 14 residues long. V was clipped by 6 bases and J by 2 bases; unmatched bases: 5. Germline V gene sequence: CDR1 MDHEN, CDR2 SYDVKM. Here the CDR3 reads CASRFRDRNYGYTF. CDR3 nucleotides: TGTGCCAGCAGGTTCCGGGACAGGAACTATGGCTACACCTTC.

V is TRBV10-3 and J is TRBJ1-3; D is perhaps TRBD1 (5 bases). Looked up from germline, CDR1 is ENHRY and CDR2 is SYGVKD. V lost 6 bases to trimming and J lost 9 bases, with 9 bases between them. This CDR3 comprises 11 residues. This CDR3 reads CAISSGGTIYF. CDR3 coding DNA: TGTGCCATCAGCTCTGGGGGCACCATATATTTT.

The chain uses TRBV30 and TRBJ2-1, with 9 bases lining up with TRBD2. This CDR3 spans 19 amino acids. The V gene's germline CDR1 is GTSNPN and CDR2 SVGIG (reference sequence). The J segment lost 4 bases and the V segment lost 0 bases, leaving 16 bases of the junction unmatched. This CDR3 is CAWSVTTTTSGKRYNEQFF. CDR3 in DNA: TGTGCCTGGAGTGTAACAACCACGACTAGCGGAAAACGATACAATGAGCAGTTCTTC.

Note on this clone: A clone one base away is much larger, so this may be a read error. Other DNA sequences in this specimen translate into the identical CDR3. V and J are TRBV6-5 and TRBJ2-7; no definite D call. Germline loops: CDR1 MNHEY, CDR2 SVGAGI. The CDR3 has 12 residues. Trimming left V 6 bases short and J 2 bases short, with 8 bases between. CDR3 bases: TGTGCCAGCAGCTTAGACACCTACGAGCAGTACTTC. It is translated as CASSLDTYEQYF.

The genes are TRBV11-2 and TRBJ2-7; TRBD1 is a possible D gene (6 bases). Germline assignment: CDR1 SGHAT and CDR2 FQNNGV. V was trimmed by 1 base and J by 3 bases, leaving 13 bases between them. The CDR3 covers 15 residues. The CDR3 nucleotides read TGTGCCAGCAGCTTAGTCGCAGGGGCAAACTACGAGCAGTACTTC. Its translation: CASSLVAGANYEQYF.